Listed below are T cell receptor beta chains from one sample, sequenced in a study of cytomegalovirus exposure and HLA in healthy donors. The data were produced by immunoSEQ multiplex PCR, yet TCRdb's version contains in-frame clones alone and is incomplete. This sample has about 120,000 clones, with under 90% found just once. The source material was PBMCs. These receptors were obtained from a woman aged 40 to 50 in good health and CMV-seropositive. CDR3s include the opening cysteine and the closing phenylalanine or tryptophan. D genes are given only for firm matches. Clone sizes are given selectively: once, few, many, or a class where the clone is expanded.

d_gene: .
abundance: .
j_gene: TRBJ1-5
v_gene: TRBV27
CDR3nt: TGTGCCAGCAGTTTCAGGGTTTATGAGCCCCAGCATTTT
CDR3aa: CASSFRVYEPQHF

d_gene: TRBD2
abundance: once
j_gene: TRBJ2-2
v_gene: TRBV27
CDR3nt: TGTGCCAGCAGTCTCATAAGACTAGCGGGAGACGGCGGGGAGCTGTTTTTT
CDR3aa: CASSLIRLAGDGGELFF

d_gene: TRBD2
abundance: .
j_gene: TRBJ2-5
v_gene: TRBV30
CDR3nt: TGTGCCTGGGATAATCTTAGCGGGAGCGGTGAGACCCAGTACTTC
CDR3aa: CAWDNLSGSGETQYF

d_gene: .
abundance: .
j_gene: TRBJ1-3
v_gene: TRBV11-2
CDR3nt: TGTGCCAGTAGCCTTCAGACAGACACCATATATTTT
CDR3aa: CASSLQTDTIYF

d_gene: TRBD2
abundance: .
j_gene: TRBJ2-1
v_gene: TRBV11-2
CDR3nt: TGTGCCAGCAGCCAAACGGGGGGGTGGGGAACCCGCTCCTACAATGAGCAGTTCTTC
CDR3aa: CASSQTGGWGTRSYNEQFF

d_gene: .
abundance: .
j_gene: TRBJ1-5
v_gene: TRBV7-6
CDR3nt: TGTGCCGGCAGCTTTTTTGAGGGTAGTCAGCCCCAGCATTTT
CDR3aa: CAGSFFEGSQPQHF

d_gene: TRBD1
abundance: once
j_gene: TRBJ2-7
v_gene: TRBV7-6
CDR3nt: TGTGCCAGCAGCACGCGGACCGGGACAGGGGACTACGAGCAGTACTTC
CDR3aa: CASSTRTGTGDYEQYF

d_gene: .
abundance: .
j_gene: TRBJ2-5
v_gene: TRBV18
CDR3nt: TGTGCCAGCTCACCACGTGGAGCCCAAGAGACCCAGTACTTC
CDR3aa: CASSPRGAQETQYF

d_gene: TRBD2
abundance: .
j_gene: TRBJ2-5
v_gene: TRBV6-6
CDR3nt: TGTGCCAGCTCCCCTGGCGGGAGGGAAGAGACCCAGTACTTC
CDR3aa: CASSPGGREETQYF

d_gene: .
abundance: .
j_gene: TRBJ2-7
v_gene: TRBV2
CDR3nt: TGTGCCAGCAGTGAAGGCGGGCGGTCTACCTACGAGCAGTACTTC
CDR3aa: CASSEGGRSTYEQYF

d_gene: TRBD1
abundance: .
j_gene: TRBJ1-1
v_gene: TRBV7-6
CDR3nt: TGTGCCAGCAGCTTATTCTCAGGGACAGGCAAGGCCGGCACTGAAGCTTTCTTT
CDR3aa: CASSLFSGTGKAGTEAFF

d_gene: TRBD2
abundance: once
j_gene: TRBJ2-1
v_gene: TRBV29-1
CDR3nt: TGCAGCGTTCCCCTGAGCGGGACCGCCGCGTGGTCCTACAATGAGCAGTTCTTC
CDR3aa: CSVPLSGTAAWSYNEQFF

d_gene: .
abundance: .
j_gene: TRBJ2-5
v_gene: TRBV7-7
CDR3nt: TGTGCTAGCAGTCAAACGATAGGCCCTTCGGGGGAGACCCAGTACTTC
CDR3aa: CASSQTIGPSGETQYF

d_gene: .
abundance: .
j_gene: TRBJ2-2
v_gene: TRBV11-2
CDR3nt: TGTGCCAGCAGCTTAAGCTTGAGCACCGGGGAGCTGTTTTTT
CDR3aa: CASSLSLSTGELFF

d_gene: .
abundance: .
j_gene: TRBJ2-5
v_gene: TRBV7-3
CDR3nt: TGTGCCAGCAGCACCCAGGGGGGTCAAGAGACCCAGTACTTC
CDR3aa: CASSTQGGQETQYF

d_gene: .
abundance: .
j_gene: TRBJ1-2
v_gene: TRBV19
CDR3nt: TGTGCCAGTAGTTACAATGCTAACTATGGCTACACCTTC
CDR3aa: CASSYNANYGYTF

d_gene: TRBD1
abundance: .
j_gene: TRBJ1-2
v_gene: TRBV4-1
CDR3nt: TGCGCCAGCAGCCTCCGGGACAGGGACTATGGCTACACCTTC
CDR3aa: CASSLRDRDYGYTF

d_gene: .
abundance: .
j_gene: TRBJ2-7
v_gene: TRBV2
CDR3nt: TGTGCCAGCAGTGAGGGGGGCGAGCAGTACTTC
CDR3aa: CASSEGGEQYF

d_gene: .
abundance: .
j_gene: TRBJ1-1
v_gene: TRBV18
CDR3nt: TGTGCCAGCTCATGGGGCCTTGACACTGAAGCTTTCTTT
CDR3aa: CASSWGLDTEAFF

d_gene: .
abundance: .
j_gene: TRBJ2-2
v_gene: TRBV5-4
CDR3nt: TGTGCCAGCAGCTTGCTGCCGACAGCGAACACCGGGGAGCTGTTTTTT
CDR3aa: CASSLLPTANTGELFF

d_gene: TRBD1
abundance: .
j_gene: TRBJ1-2
v_gene: TRBV5-1
CDR3nt: TGCGCCAGCAGCTCAAGTCCCGGGACAGGGTATGGTGGCTACACCTTC
CDR3aa: CASSSSPGTGYGGYTF

d_gene: TRBD1
abundance: few
j_gene: TRBJ2-7
v_gene: TRBV6-5
CDR3nt: TGTGCCAGCAGACCCGGACAGGACTACGAGCAGTACTTC
CDR3aa: CASRPGQDYEQYF

d_gene: TRBD1
abundance: .
j_gene: TRBJ1-1
v_gene: TRBV19
CDR3nt: TGTGCCATTAAGATGACAGGGCTCTCGAACACTGAAGCTTTCTTT
CDR3aa: CAIKMTGLSNTEAFF

d_gene: .
abundance: .
j_gene: TRBJ2-2
v_gene: TRBV21-1
CDR3nt: TGTGCCAGACAGATCGGGAGACTAGCGGGAGGGCCTAACACCGGGGAGCTGTTTTTT
CDR3aa: CARQIGRLAGGPNTGELFF

d_gene: TRBD1
abundance: .
j_gene: TRBJ2-7
v_gene: TRBV19
CDR3nt: TGTGCCAGTAGTAGGTCGACCGGACAGGGCAGCGCCGAGCAGTACTTC
CDR3aa: CASSRSTGQGSAEQYF

d_gene: .
abundance: .
j_gene: TRBJ1-1
v_gene: TRBV9
CDR3nt: TGTGCCAGCAGCGTAGAAGGGGGTGGGGGCACTGAAGCTTTCTTT
CDR3aa: CASSVEGGGGTEAFF

d_gene: .
abundance: .
j_gene: TRBJ1-2
v_gene: TRBV5-5
CDR3nt: TGTGCCAGCAGCTTGGTTTCAGGGGATGGCTACACCTTC
CDR3aa: CASSLVSGDGYTF

d_gene: .
abundance: .
j_gene: TRBJ1-1
v_gene: TRBV27
CDR3nt: TGTGCCAGCCGTGGGTTGGGGGCAGGGACTGAAGCTTTCTTT
CDR3aa: CASRGLGAGTEAFF

d_gene: TRBD1
abundance: .
j_gene: TRBJ1-1
v_gene: TRBV5-1
CDR3nt: TGCGCCAGCAGCTTGTTATACGCGGGACAGGGACTCGGTGGCACTGAAGCTTTCTTT
CDR3aa: CASSLLYAGQGLGGTEAFF

d_gene: TRBD2
abundance: .
j_gene: TRBJ2-1
v_gene: TRBV5-4
CDR3nt: TGTGCCAGCAGCGTAGCGGGAGGGTCCTACAATGAGCAGTTCTTC
CDR3aa: CASSVAGGSYNEQFF

d_gene: TRBD2
abundance: .
j_gene: TRBJ2-3
v_gene: TRBV12-5
CDR3nt: TGTGCTAGTGGTTTTGCACCTCTTCTAGCGGGAGGCACAGATACGCAGTATTTT
CDR3aa: CASGFAPLLAGGTDTQYF